This TCR beta chain stems from a study of blood T cell repertoires in COVID-19. CDR3 size: 13 residues. CDR1 is MDHEN and CDR2 is SYDVKM in the germline V gene. The germline V and J ends were trimmed by 5 bases and 3 bases, with 8 bases remaining between them. This clone appeared a single time. Profiled with immunoSEQ multiplex PCR; TCRdb holds only in-frame clones, not every one. The sample contains 150,000 to 180,000 clones, 91% of which appear only once. The sequenced sample consisted of peripheral blood. The receptor comes from a man in his fifties or sixties with acute or convalescent COVID-19. The chain uses TRBV28 and TRBJ2-1, with a possible D match to TRBD1 (5 bases). The CDR3 coding sequence is TGTGCCAGCAGTATCGACAGCTACAATGAGCAGTTCTTC. Protein: CASSIDSYNEQFF.